This T cell receptor beta chain was sequenced in a study of identical twins. TCRdb used MiXCR to reprocess the 5' RACE reads, holding one entry per CDR3 protein. The sample records 600,000 to 700,000 distinct CDR3 sequences, roughly 20% being singletons. Study-level points and caveats: Weaker excess twin sharing was observed in beta out-of-frame sequences. The abundant beta clonotypes from cord blood had fewer insertions, and memory repertoires had none of this.

As concerns this clonotype: Its antigen is still unknown.

Trimming shortened V by 7 bases and J by 6 bases, and 7 bases separated the two germline ends. Germline V gene sequence: CDR1 SQVTM, CDR2 ANQGSEA. The CDR3 is 10 residues long. The sample was also reused in another study, on T cells expressing NK-cell markers. That publication notes: An anti-gamma-delta TCR antibody confined sorting to alpha-beta TCR T cells across several of the experiments.

The TCR was taken from a young woman in good health. This chain uses TRBV29-1 with TRBJ2-1, with a weak D call TRBD2 (5 bases). Sequenced: PBMCs. This CDR3 reads CSGEGNEQFF. CDR3 DNA sequence: TGCAGCGGAGAGGGCAATGAGCAGTTCTTC.